Listed below are T cell receptor beta chains from one sample, sequenced in a study of blood T cell repertoires in COVID-19. Some clones are missing from TCRdb's copy, which holds only in-frame ones; the method was immunoSEQ multiplex PCR. This sample has about 72,000 clones, with 82% found just once. Specimen: peripheral blood. All receptors derive from a human donor in a cohort sampled during active COVID-19. Both conserved end residues are part of each CDR3. The D gene is left open where the match is weak. Clone size is given for some rows only: seen once, a few or many times, or a class if the clone is expanded.

d_call: TRBD2
j_call: TRBJ2-5
v_call: TRBV6-4
clone_size: NA
cdr3_nt: TGTGCCAGCAGTGACCCTTACTTCGGACTAGCGGGGGGATTAATCGGACTGGAGACCCAGTACTTC
cdr3_aa: CASSDPYFGLAGGLIGLETQYF

d_call: NA
j_call: TRBJ2-7
v_call: TRBV6-5
clone_size: NA
cdr3_nt: TGTGCCAGCAGTTACGCGGGGAGGTCCTACGAGCAGTACTTC
cdr3_aa: CASSYAGRSYEQYF

d_call: TRBD1
j_call: TRBJ2-7
v_call: TRBV13
clone_size: once
cdr3_nt: TGTGCCAGCAGCTTAAGGACAGGGAATGATTACGAGCAGTACTTC
cdr3_aa: CASSLRTGNDYEQYF

d_call: NA
j_call: TRBJ1-6
v_call: TRBV7-2
clone_size: few
cdr3_nt: TGTGCCAGCAGAGACAGCCCCGGGGGCCTCCACTTT
cdr3_aa: CASRDSPGGLHF

d_call: NA
j_call: TRBJ1-2
v_call: TRBV5-1
clone_size: few
cdr3_nt: TGCGCCAGCAGCCCTGGGGAGGGCGGTCGGGGCTACACCTTC
cdr3_aa: CASSPGEGGRGYTF

d_call: TRBD1
j_call: TRBJ2-3
v_call: TRBV10-3
clone_size: NA
cdr3_nt: TGTGCCATCGGGACAGGGGATGCGGATACGCAGTATTTT
cdr3_aa: CAIGTGDADTQYF

d_call: NA
j_call: TRBJ1-1
v_call: TRBV15
clone_size: NA
cdr3_nt: TGTGCCACCAGACGGCCCAGACGGGCTGAAGCTTTCTTT
cdr3_aa: CATRRPRRAEAFF

d_call: NA
j_call: TRBJ2-1
v_call: TRBV5-4
clone_size: NA
cdr3_nt: TGTGCCAGCAGCTCTTCTAGCGTCTTTGTTGAGCAGTTCTTC
cdr3_aa: CASSSSSVFVEQFF

d_call: NA
j_call: TRBJ2-7
v_call: TRBV13
clone_size: once
cdr3_nt: TGTGCCAGCAGCTTAGGGGCCGCCGACGAGCAGTACTTC
cdr3_aa: CASSLGAADEQYF

d_call: NA
j_call: TRBJ2-3
v_call: TRBV5-4
clone_size: NA
cdr3_nt: TGTGCCAGCAGCCAGGACTTGCCTGATACGCAGTATTTT
cdr3_aa: CASSQDLPDTQYF

d_call: NA
j_call: TRBJ2-7
v_call: TRBV6-5
clone_size: NA
cdr3_nt: TGTGCCAGCAGTTACCCCCGGGCCTACGAGCAGTACTTC
cdr3_aa: CASSYPRAYEQYF

d_call: TRBD2
j_call: TRBJ2-7
v_call: TRBV6-5
clone_size: NA
cdr3_nt: TGTGCCGGGGGGGGAAACGAGCAGTACTTC
cdr3_aa: CAGGGNEQYF

d_call: TRBD1
j_call: TRBJ1-1
v_call: TRBV5-5
clone_size: NA
cdr3_nt: TGTGCCAGCAGCTTCGGACAGGAGGACACTGAAGCTTTCTTT
cdr3_aa: CASSFGQEDTEAFF

d_call: NA
j_call: TRBJ1-1
v_call: TRBV6-5
clone_size: NA
cdr3_nt: TGTGCCAGCAGAACGAGGCGGGATATGATAACTTTCTTT
cdr3_aa: CASRTRRDMITFF

d_call: TRBD2
j_call: TRBJ2-2
v_call: TRBV6-5
clone_size: NA
cdr3_nt: TGTGCCCTCCTGCGGGGGGCGAACACCGGGGAGCTGTTTTTT
cdr3_aa: CALLRGANTGELFF

d_call: NA
j_call: TRBJ1-4
v_call: TRBV19
clone_size: NA
cdr3_nt: TGTGCCAGTAGTATACGCAGGGGTAATGAAAAACTGTTTTTT
cdr3_aa: CASSIRRGNEKLFF

d_call: NA
j_call: TRBJ2-7
v_call: TRBV10-3
clone_size: NA
cdr3_nt: TGTGCCATCAGTGAGGGAGACTACGAGCAGTACTTC
cdr3_aa: CAISEGDYEQYF

d_call: TRBD2
j_call: TRBJ2-7
v_call: TRBV7-2
clone_size: NA
cdr3_nt: TGTGCCGCGGGGACTAGCGGGGGCTACGAGCAGTACTTC
cdr3_aa: CAAGTSGGYEQYF

d_call: NA
j_call: TRBJ2-5
v_call: TRBV7-2
clone_size: NA
cdr3_nt: TGTGCCAGCAGCCCGACAGCGATACTCTCCCGAGAGACCCAGTACTTC
cdr3_aa: CASSPTAILSRETQYF

d_call: NA
j_call: TRBJ2-3
v_call: TRBV9
clone_size: NA
cdr3_nt: TGTGCCAGCAGCGTGAGCGGTACGCAGTATTTT
cdr3_aa: CASSVSGTQYF

d_call: TRBD1
j_call: TRBJ1-1
v_call: TRBV10-3
clone_size: NA
cdr3_nt: TGTGCCATCAGACCACCGGGACAGGGGAGCACTGAAGCTTTCTTT
cdr3_aa: CAIRPPGQGSTEAFF

d_call: NA
j_call: TRBJ2-6
v_call: TRBV18
clone_size: NA
cdr3_nt: TGTGCCAGCTCACTTTACTCTGGGGCCAACGTCCTGACTTTC
cdr3_aa: CASSLYSGANVLTF

d_call: NA
j_call: TRBJ2-2
v_call: TRBV10-3
clone_size: NA
cdr3_nt: TGTGCCATCAGTGAGTCGTCTGTAACCGGGGAGCTGTTTTTT
cdr3_aa: CAISESSVTGELFF

d_call: NA
j_call: TRBJ2-5
v_call: TRBV5-8
clone_size: NA
cdr3_nt: TGTGCCAGCAGCTTGGGGAGTCAGGGAAACGGGGAGACCCAGTACTTC
cdr3_aa: CASSLGSQGNGETQYF

d_call: NA
j_call: TRBJ1-1
v_call: TRBV10-3
clone_size: NA
cdr3_nt: TGTGCCATCAGTGAGGGCAGGGGCGAGACTGAAGCTTTCTTT
cdr3_aa: CAISEGRGETEAFF

d_call: NA
j_call: TRBJ2-5
v_call: TRBV2
clone_size: NA
cdr3_nt: TGTGCCAGCAGTGCAACGACAGGGAGGCAGACCCAGTACTTC
cdr3_aa: CASSATTGRQTQYF

d_call: TRBD1
j_call: TRBJ1-2
v_call: TRBV11-2
clone_size: NA
cdr3_nt: TGTGCCAGCAGCTTAGATGCAGGGACAGGCCCCGATGGGGGCTACACCTTC
cdr3_aa: CASSLDAGTGPDGGYTF

d_call: NA
j_call: TRBJ2-5
v_call: TRBV5-1
clone_size: NA
cdr3_nt: TGCGCCAGCAGCTTCGGACAGTCAGAGACCCAGTACTTC
cdr3_aa: CASSFGQSETQYF

d_call: TRBD1
j_call: TRBJ1-1
v_call: TRBV5-5
clone_size: few
cdr3_nt: TGTGCCAGCAGCCGGGAGACAGGGGGCTACACTGAAGCTTTCTTT
cdr3_aa: CASSRETGGYTEAFF

d_call: NA
j_call: TRBJ1-2
v_call: TRBV10-1
clone_size: NA
cdr3_nt: TGCGCCAGCAGTGAGAGCTTTAACTATGGCTACACCTTC
cdr3_aa: CASSESFNYGYTF

d_call: NA
j_call: TRBJ1-5
v_call: TRBV10-2
clone_size: NA
cdr3_nt: TGCGCCAGCAGTCCCTCTAATCAGCCCCAGCATTTT
cdr3_aa: CASSPSNQPQHF

d_call: TRBD1
j_call: TRBJ1-2
v_call: TRBV5-1
clone_size: few
cdr3_nt: TGCGCCAGCAGCCGCGAGGGGGCGAATTCTGGCTACACCTTC
cdr3_aa: CASSREGANSGYTF

d_call: NA
j_call: TRBJ2-7
v_call: TRBV2
clone_size: NA
cdr3_nt: TGTGCCAGCAGTGTCGGGGGTTCCATGCGCGAGCAGTACTTC
cdr3_aa: CASSVGGSMREQYF

d_call: NA
j_call: TRBJ2-7
v_call: TRBV11-2
clone_size: NA
cdr3_nt: TGTGCCAGCAGCTTAGGTGTGAGAGAGCAGTACTTC
cdr3_aa: CASSLGVREQYF